Sequencing of this T cell receptor beta chain was carried out in a study of T cells in Graves' hyperthyroidism and ophthalmopathy. The study, taken as a whole, reports: By a 13 V-J model, ophthalmopathy was set apart from stable hyperthyroidism.

Regions amplified from RNA transcripts were the TCR beta CDR3 regions. The HTBI primer set was used in a first-round RT-PCR of the TCR CDR3. TCRdb re-called the multiplex PCR reads with MiXCR, one entry per CDR3 protein. The sample includes under 700,000 distinct CDR3 sequences, 46% of them seen just once. Germline-derived CDR1 and CDR2 are DFQATT and SNEGSKA (reference sequence). The CDR3 extends over 13 amino acids. V was cut by 2 bases and J by 5 bases, with 10 bases left in between. As for this clonotype: The antigen remains undetermined.

Hyperthyroidism was newly diagnosed in patients aged 18 to 65 (duration under 2 months). The chain couples TRBV20-1 to TRBJ1-5; D gene uncertain. The source material was peripheral blood or thyroid tissue (not recorded which). The TCR comes from a woman aged 18-29 years with Graves' hyperthyroidism. CDR3 DNA: TGCAGTGCTAGAAGGATCGGTGATCAGCCCCAGCATTTT. Its translation: CSARRIGDQPQHF.